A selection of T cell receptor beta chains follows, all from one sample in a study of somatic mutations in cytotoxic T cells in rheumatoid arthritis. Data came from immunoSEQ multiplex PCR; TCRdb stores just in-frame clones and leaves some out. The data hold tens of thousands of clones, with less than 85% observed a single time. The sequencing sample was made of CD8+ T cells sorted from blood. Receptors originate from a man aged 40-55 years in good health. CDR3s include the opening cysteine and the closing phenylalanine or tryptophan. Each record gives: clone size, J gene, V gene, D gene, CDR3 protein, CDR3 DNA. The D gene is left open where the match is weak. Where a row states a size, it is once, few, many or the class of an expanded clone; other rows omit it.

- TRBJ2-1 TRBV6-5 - CASSYPRVAYNEQFF TGTGCCAGCAGTTACCCGCGGGTGGCCTACAATGAGCAGTTCTTC
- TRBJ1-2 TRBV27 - CASSLSSIYGYTF TGTGCCAGCAGTTTATCGTCGATCTATGGCTACACCTTC
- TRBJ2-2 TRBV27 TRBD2 CASSAMGLAGATGELFF TGTGCCAGCAGTGCAATGGGGCTAGCGGGAGCCACCGGGGAGCTGTTTTTT
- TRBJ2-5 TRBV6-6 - CASSYAGRVLETQYF TGTGCCAGCAGTTACGCGGGAAGGGTCCTGGAGACCCAGTACTTC
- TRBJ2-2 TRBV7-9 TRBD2 CASPSAGGNTGELFF TGTGCCAGCCCTTCAGCGGGAGGGAACACCGGGGAGCTGTTTTTT
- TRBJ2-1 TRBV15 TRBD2 CATSRDNLAGASYNEQFF TGTGCCACCAGCAGAGATAATCTAGCGGGCGCCTCCTACAATGAGCAGTTCTTC
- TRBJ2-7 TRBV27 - CASSLGAGSYEQYF TGTGCCAGCAGTTTAGGGGCGGGGTCCTACGAGCAGTACTTC
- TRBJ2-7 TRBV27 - CASSLSTAGRYEQYF TGTGCCAGCAGTTTATCGACCGCAGGTAGGTACGAGCAGTACTTC
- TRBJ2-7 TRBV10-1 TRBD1 CASSESGRTGAYEQYF TGCGCCAGCAGTGAGTCAGGCCGGACAGGGGCCTACGAGCAGTACTTC
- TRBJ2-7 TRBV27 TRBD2 CASSLRLADYEQYF TGTGCCAGCAGTTTAAGGCTAGCGGACTACGAGCAGTACTTC
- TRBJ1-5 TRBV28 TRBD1 CASSLYDRGDQPQHF TGTGCCAGCAGTCTCTACGACAGGGGGGATCAGCCCCAGCATTTT
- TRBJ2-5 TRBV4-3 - CASSQDRQAYQETQYF TGCGCCAGCAGCCAAGATCGACAGGCCTACCAAGAGACCCAGTACTTC
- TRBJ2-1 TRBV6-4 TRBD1 CASRSTGEGSNEQFF TGTGCCAGCAGAAGTACAGGGGAAGGCTCCAATGAGCAGTTCTTC
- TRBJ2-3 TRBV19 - CASSHGTPEGTDTQYF TGTGCCAGTAGTCACGGGACTCCCGAGGGGACAGATACGCAGTATTTT
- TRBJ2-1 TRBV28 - CASDPEADYNEQFF TGTGCCAGCGATCCTGAAGCGGACTACAATGAGCAGTTCTTC
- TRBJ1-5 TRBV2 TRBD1 CASSEGAQRNQPQHF TGTGCCAGCTCAGAGGGGGCACAGCGCAATCAGCCCCAGCATTTT
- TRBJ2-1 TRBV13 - CASSELDTYSYNEQFF TGTGCCAGCAGCGAGCTGGACACGTACTCCTACAATGAGCAGTTCTTC
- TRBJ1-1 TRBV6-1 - CASFRGATEAFF TGTGCCAGCTTTAGGGGGGCCACTGAAGCTTTCTTT
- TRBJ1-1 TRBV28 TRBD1 CASSLWGQMNTEAFF TGTGCCAGCAGTTTATGGGGACAGATGAACACTGAAGCTTTCTTT
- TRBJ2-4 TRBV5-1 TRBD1 CASSPEGVGGQGFLLAKNIQYF TGCGCCAGCAGCCCGGAAGGTGTAGGCGGACAGGGGTTTCTCTTAGCCAAAAACATTCAGTACTTC
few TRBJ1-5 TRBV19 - CASTPGNWGNQPQHF TGTGCCAGTACCCCAGGCAACTGGGGCAATCAGCCCCAGCATTTT
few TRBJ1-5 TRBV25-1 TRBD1 CASSDSGTVDQPQHF TGTGCCAGCAGTGACTCTGGGACAGTAGATCAGCCCCAGCATTTT
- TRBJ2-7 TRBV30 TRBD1 CAWEGQVSYEQYF TGTGCCTGGGAAGGACAGGTATCCTACGAGCAGTACTTC
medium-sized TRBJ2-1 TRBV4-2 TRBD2 CASSQVSGVYNEQFF TGTGCCAGCAGCCAAGTTAGCGGGGTCTACAATGAGCAGTTCTTC
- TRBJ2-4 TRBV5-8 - CASSLRQEVDIQYF TGTGCCAGCAGCCTAAGACAGGAGGTAGACATTCAGTACTTC
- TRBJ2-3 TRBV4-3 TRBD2 CASSPAGLADAADTQYF TGCGCCAGCAGCCCGGCCGGGCTAGCGGACGCAGCAGATACGCAGTATTTT
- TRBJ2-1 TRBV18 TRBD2 CASSPELAASSYNEQFF TGTGCCAGCTCACCCGAACTAGCGGCGAGCTCCTACAATGAGCAGTTCTTC